Each of the 32 T cell receptor beta chains below was sequenced from the same sample in a study of blood T cell repertoires in COVID-19. Profiled with immunoSEQ multiplex PCR; TCRdb holds only in-frame clones, not every one. There are 300,000 to 450,000 clones in the sample; about 87% occur only once, and around 1.3% lies in the top ten. Sequencing input: PBMCs or T cells enriched from blood (not recorded which). These receptors were taken from a young man who had recovered from COVID-19.

This clone showed up just once. The chain recombines TRBV11-2 with TRBJ2-7, with D possibly matching TRBD1 (6 bases). V was trimmed by 1 base and J by 3 bases, leaving 19 bases between them. The CDR3 has 17 amino acids. Germline V gene data show CDR1 as SGHAT and CDR2 as FQNNGV. CDR3 bases: TGTGCCAGCAGCTTAGTCCTGACTGTCGGACAGAACTACGAGCAGTACTTC. Encoded protein: CASSLVLTVGQNYEQYF.

The V call is TRBV7-2, the J call TRBJ2-3, with 7 bases matching TRBD1. The junction had 7 bases not matched to a gene; V was cut back by 1 base and J by 9 bases. The CDR3 extends over 14 amino acids. The germline V gene encodes CDR1 SGHTA and CDR2 FQGNSA. This chain's CDR3 is CASSLGGQPLTQYF. In nucleotides, the CDR3 is TGTGCCAGCAGCTTAGGGGGACAGCCACTAACGCAGTATTTT.

This clone was counted only a few times. The chain couples TRBV19 to TRBJ1-4; 8 bases line up with TRBD1. The CDR3 totals 14 residues. Losses at the gene ends were 8 bases for V and 8 bases for J; bases not matched to a gene: 10. The germline V gene encodes CDR1 LNHDA and CDR2 SQIVND (reference sequence). The CDR3 loop reads CASRPTGVKEKLFF. The CDR3 bases are TGTGCCAGTCGACCGACAGGGGTAAAGGAAAAACTGTTTTTT.

This chain connects TRBV29-1 to TRBJ2-3; unclear D gene. Deletions cut 4 bases from V and 6 bases from J, with 11 bases between. Germline V CDR1 and CDR2: SQVTM, ANQGSEA. CDR3 length equals 12 residues. CDR3 residues: CSVGPSPDTQYF. The CDR3 DNA reads as TGCAGCGTTGGTCCCAGTCCGGATACGCAGTATTTT.

The rearrangement joins TRBV7-8 to TRBJ1-3; 8 bases are a match to TRBD1. Germline assignment: CDR1 SGHVS and CDR2 FQNEAQ. The CDR3 contains 16 residues. Losses at the gene ends were 7 bases for V and 4 bases for J; bases not matched to a gene: 12. The CDR3 coding sequence is TGTGCCAGCAAACTTGAACGACAGGGGAGAGGAAACACCATATATTTT. Amino acids: CASKLERQGRGNTIYF.

Only one count was recorded for this clone. The genes are TRBV7-6 and TRBJ2-7; 8 nucleotides agree with TRBD1. The CDR3 covers 12 residues. The V gene end was trimmed by 5 bases and the J gene end by 6 bases; junction bases not matched to a gene: 3. The germline V gene encodes CDR1 SGHVS and CDR2 FNYEAQ. This CDR3 reads CASSRDRGEQYF. The CDR3 nucleotides are TGTGCCAGCAGCCGAGACAGGGGCGAGCAGTACTTC.

The rearrangement uses TRBV30 and TRBJ2-1; 13 positions match TRBD2. This CDR3 contains 17 residues. From germline, CDR1 is GTSNPN and CDR2 SVGIG (reference sequence). Trimming took 0 bases from V and 3 from J; bases not matched to a gene: 5. The CDR3 protein is CAWSVVRTSGGYNEQFF. DNA of the CDR3: TGTGCCTGGAGTGTAGTTAGGACTAGCGGGGGCTACAATGAGCAGTTCTTC.

The J gene is TRBJ2-5, the V gene TRBV18, with D unresolved. V was shortened by 3 bases and J by 2 bases, with 4 bases between the two germline ends. CDR1 and CDR2 from the germline V gene are KGHSH and LQKENI. The CDR3 contains 12 residues. Written as DNA, the CDR3 is TGTGCCAGCTCACCTTATCAAGAGACCCAGTACTTC. This translates into CASSPYQETQYF.

This sequence joins TRBV5-6 and TRBJ1-2, with 8 bases identical to TRBD1. Germline trimming cut 4 bases from V and 7 bases from J; bases unmatched to any gene: 0. Germline loops: CDR1 SGHDT, CDR2 YYEEEE. This CDR3 is built from 11 residues. The DNA for the CDR3 is TGTGCCAGCAGCACAGGGGGTGGCTACACCTTC. Residues: CASSTGGGYTF.

The chain is built from TRBV2 and TRBJ1-2; 7 bases align to TRBD1. The ends lost 6 bases at V and 3 bases at J; junction bases unmatched: 10. CDR1 SNHLY and CDR2 FYNNEI come from the germline V gene. This CDR3 is 15 amino acids long. CDR3 sequence: CASRKATGADYGYTF. The CDR3 DNA follows: TGTGCCAGCAGGAAGGCCACAGGGGCCGACTATGGCTACACCTTC.

This chain links TRBV5-1 with TRBJ2-7; TRBD2 is a possible D gene (5 bases). Between the trimmed V and J ends, which lost 6 bases and 0 bases, there was a span of 16 bases. The CDR3 length is 15 residues. In germline, CDR1 is SGHRS, CDR2 YFSETQ. CDR3 DNA: TGCGCCAGCAAATCCGTTGACGGGAACTCCTACGAGCAGTACTTC. Its translation is CASKSVDGNSYEQYF.

This chain joins TRBV4-1 and TRBJ1-1; D gene unclear. This CDR3 contains 12 residues. V lost 0 bases, J lost 7 bases, and 6 bases lay in between. Germline V gene lookup returns CDR1 MGHRA and CDR2 YSYEKL. Here the CDR3 reads CASSQDGLEAFF. The CDR3 region has the DNA TGCGCCAGCAGCCAAGATGGCCTTGAAGCTTTCTTT.

The V and J genes are TRBV6-2 or TRBV6-3 and TRBJ1-2; D uncertain. Looked up from germline, CDR1 is MNHEY and CDR2 is SVGEGT. The CDR3 totals 14 residues. V lost 5 bases to trimming and J lost 1 base, with 11 bases between them. The CDR3 loop reads CASSQVGLNYGYTF. CDR3 nucleotide sequence: TGTGCCAGCAGTCAGGTGGGCCTTAACTATGGCTACACCTTC.

The rearrangement uses TRBV19 and TRBJ1-2; tentative D call: TRBD1 (5 bases). The CDR3 consists of 14 residues. Trimming left V 7 bases short and J 0 bases short, with 12 bases between. Germline V lookup: CDR1 LNHDA, CDR2 SQIVND (reference sequence). In DNA, the CDR3 is TGTGCCAGTATCTCCGCGGGGGCTAACTATGGCTACACCTTC. Translated: CASISAGANYGYTF.

The V call is TRBV2, the J call TRBJ2-4; tentative D call: TRBD2 (6 bases). The CDR3 sequence is 14 residues long. CDR1 SNHLY and CDR2 FYNNEI come from the germline V gene. Trimming removed 6 bases from V and 3 bases from J, with 12 bases in between. This chain's CDR3 is CASRERGGKNIQYF. The DNA for the CDR3 is TGTGCCAGCAGGGAGAGGGGAGGCAAAAACATTCAGTACTTC.

This chain links TRBV7-9 with TRBJ2-1, with 7 bases fitting TRBD1. Germline lookup yields CDR1 SEHNR and CDR2 FQNEAQ (reference sequence). V lost 4 bases to trimming and J lost 0 bases; unmatched junction nucleotides: 3. The CDR3 sequence is 15 residues long. The CDR3 spells CASSWDRSSYNEQFF. The CDR3, as DNA: TGTGCCAGCAGCTGGGACAGAAGCTCCTACAATGAGCAGTTCTTC.

This sequence joins TRBV5-1 and TRBJ1-1; 7 positions match TRBD1. J was trimmed by 1 base and V by 2 bases; bases with no gene match: 8. The CDR3 has 16 residues. From germline, CDR1 is SGHRS and CDR2 YFSETQ. Here the CDR3 DNA reads TGCGCCAGCAGCTTAACCGGGACAGCGGGGAACACTGAAGCTTTCTTT. Translated: CASSLTGTAGNTEAFF.

The chain uses TRBV3-1 (or the pseudogene TRBV3-2) and TRBJ1-1, with D possibly being TRBD1 (6 bases). The CDR3 spans 13 residues. V lost 4 bases to trimming and J lost 8 bases, with 14 bases between them. Germline V CDR1 and CDR2: LGHDT, YNNKEL (reference sequence). CDR3 amino acids: CASSLSSDSEAFF. In nucleotides, the CDR3 is TGTGCCAGCAGCCTCTCCTCGGACAGCGAAGCTTTCTTT.

This chain joins TRBV21-1 and TRBJ2-5; the table's D call, TRBD2, has no DNA check behind it. TRBV21-1 is described as a pseudogene. CDR3 size: 17 residues. The CDR3 region has the DNA TGTGCCACCAGCAAAGGGGGGGACGGAGGTGGGGTAGAGACCCAGTACTTC. It yields the protein CATSKGGDGGGVETQYF.

This sequence joins TRBV5-1 and TRBJ1-1; D is perhaps TRBD1 (6 bases). CDR1 is SGHRS and CDR2 is YFSETQ in the germline V gene. This CDR3 has 14 residues. The V end lost 2 bases, the J end lost 8 bases, and 16 bases lay between the germline ends. CDR3 protein: CASSLSDRDIEAFF. The CDR3 bases are TGCGCCAGCAGCTTATCCGACCGGGACATCGAAGCTTTCTTT.

This chain connects TRBV3-1 (or the pseudogene TRBV3-2) to TRBJ1-2; D unclear. Trimming stripped 0 bases from V and 7 bases from J, with 15 bases between. CDR1 LGHDT and CDR2 YNNKEL come from the germline V gene (reference sequence). This CDR3 spans 15 amino acids. CDR3 nucleotide sequence: TGTGCCAGCAGCCAAGATGGAGGTTATCGAGTTGGCTACACCTTC. It encodes CASSQDGGYRVGYTF.

The V gene is TRBV11-2, the J gene TRBJ1-6; TRBD1 might be the D (5 bases). CDR3 length: 15 amino acids. CDR1 and CDR2 (germline): SGHAT, FQNNGV. The V end was cut by 6 bases, the J end by 7 bases, with 16 bases between. CDR3 nucleotides: TGTGCCAGCAGTAACCCGGGGGTAACCAATTCACCCCTCCACTTT. It codes for CASSNPGVTNSPLHF. The full variable domain, completed using reference TRBV11-2 and TRBJ1-6, is EAGVAQSPRYKIIEKRQSVAFWCNPISGHATLYWYQQILGQGPKLLIQFQNNGVVDDSQLPKDRFSAERLKGVDSTLKIQPAKLEDSAVYLCASSNPGVTNSPLHFGNGTRLTVT.

In its sample, this clone was seen once. The chain uses TRBV5-4 and TRBJ2-5; TRBD1 matches at 7 bases. With V trimmed by 3 bases and J by 5 bases, 7 bases remained unmatched. This CDR3 contains 14 residues. Germline CDR1 and CDR2: SGHNT and YYREEE (reference sequence). The CDR3 loop is CASSWDRRMETQYF. The CDR3, as DNA: TGTGCCAGCAGCTGGGACAGAAGGATGGAGACCCAGTACTTC.

This clone was recorded a few times. The chain recombines TRBV4-2 with TRBJ2-7; TRBD2 might be the D (7 bases). This CDR3 comprises 17 residues. Germline V gives CDR1 LGHNA, CDR2 YNFKEQ. The V gene lost 0 bases and the J gene lost 0 bases, with 15 bases spanning the gap. CDR3 amino acids: CASSQEGGGPNSYEQYF. The CDR3 nucleotides read TGTGCCAGCAGCCAAGAGGGGGGGGGCCCGAACTCCTACGAGCAGTACTTC.

V is TRBV15 and J is TRBJ2-3, with TRBD2 identical over 8 bases. The CDR3 covers 16 residues. V shed 5 bases, J shed 9 bases, and the junction held 16 bases outside the gene matches. The germline gives CDR1 LNHNV, CDR2 YYDKDF (reference sequence). The DNA for the CDR3 is TGTGCCACCAGCTTAGCTAGGGGACTAGGGGTCCAGACGCAGTATTTT. Amino acids: CATSLARGLGVQTQYF.

V usage is TRBV19 and J usage is TRBJ2-7; D is uncertain. The CDR3 is 15 amino acids. The ends were cut back, 7 bases at V and 0 bases at J, with 16 bases in the middle. Germline CDR1 and CDR2: LNHDA and SQIVND (reference sequence). CDR3 loop: CASNRSVGASYEQYF. DNA of the CDR3: TGTGCCAGTAATCGGTCCGTAGGAGCCTCCTACGAGCAGTACTTC.

This clone was found a few times. For the CDR3, the DNA is TGTGCCAGCAGTTTATCTCGGCTGGGCGCCACTGAAGCTTTCTTT. The encoded protein is CASSLSRLGATEAFF. The chain couples TRBV27 to TRBJ1-1; D uncertain. The germline V gene has CDR1 MNHEY and CDR2 SMNVEV (reference sequence). The germline V and J ends were trimmed by 0 bases and 4 bases, with 12 bases remaining between them. The CDR3 extends over 15 amino acids.

The gene calls are TRBV10-3 and TRBJ1-5, with D perhaps TRBD1 (5 bases). Germline CDR1 and CDR2: ENHRY and SYGVKD. The CDR3 contains 13 residues. V was trimmed by 6 bases and J by 7 bases, leaving 13 bases between them. As DNA, the CDR3 is TGTGCCATCAGATCGGGACTTTCACAGCCCCAGCATTTT. This sequence encodes CAIRSGLSQPQHF.

This chain uses TRBV3-1 (or the pseudogene TRBV3-2) with TRBJ2-2, with TRBD2 identical over 7 bases. Trimming cost V 8 bases and J 5 bases; bases outside gene matches: 8. This CDR3 is 14 amino acids long. From germline, CDR1 is LGHDT and CDR2 YNNKEL (reference sequence). CDR3 amino acids: CASRGGGKTGELFF. In DNA form, the CDR3 reads TGTGCCAGCCGCGGCGGGGGAAAGACCGGGGAGCTGTTTTTT.

The chain carries TRBV2 and TRBJ2-2; perhaps TRBD2 as D (6 bases). Germline lookup yields CDR1 SNHLY and CDR2 FYNNEI. Trimming took off 8 bases at V and 1 base at J, with 11 bases between the two ends. The CDR3 is made up of 14 amino acids. The CDR3, as DNA: TGTGCCAGCCGGGACTCGCGGAACACCGGGGAGCTGTTTTTT. This sequence encodes CASRDSRNTGELFF.

The genes are TRBV19 and TRBJ2-7, with D perhaps matching TRBD2 (7 bases). V was cut by 1 base and J by 0 bases, with 13 bases left in between. Germline V gene lookup returns CDR1 LNHDA and CDR2 SQIVND (reference sequence). The CDR3 contains 16 residues. In DNA, the CDR3 is TGTGCCAGTAGTATAGTGGGGGGGGCAGCCTCCTACGAGCAGTACTTC. Translating it yields CASSIVGGAASYEQYF.

The chain carries TRBV27 and TRBJ2-5; D is unclear. The germline V gene encodes CDR1 MNHEY and CDR2 SMNVEV (reference sequence). Trimming removed 5 bases from V and 5 bases from J, with 6 bases in between. This CDR3 spans 11 amino acids. The CDR3 DNA sequence: TGTGCCAGCAGTCAGAGGGAGACCCAGTACTTC. It codes for CASSQRETQYF.